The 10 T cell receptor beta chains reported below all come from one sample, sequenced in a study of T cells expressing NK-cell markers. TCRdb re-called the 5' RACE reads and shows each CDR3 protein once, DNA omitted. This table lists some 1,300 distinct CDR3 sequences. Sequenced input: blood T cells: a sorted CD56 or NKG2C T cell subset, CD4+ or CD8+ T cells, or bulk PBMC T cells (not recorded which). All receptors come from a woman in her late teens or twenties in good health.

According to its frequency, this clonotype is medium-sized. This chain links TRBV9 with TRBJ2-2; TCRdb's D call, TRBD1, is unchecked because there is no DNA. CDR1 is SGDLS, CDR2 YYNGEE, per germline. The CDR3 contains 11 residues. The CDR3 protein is CASKGGGYLFF.

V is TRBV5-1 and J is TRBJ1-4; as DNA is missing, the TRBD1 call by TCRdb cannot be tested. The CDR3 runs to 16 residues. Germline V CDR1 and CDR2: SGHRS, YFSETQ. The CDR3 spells CASSLVLAPTNEKLFF.

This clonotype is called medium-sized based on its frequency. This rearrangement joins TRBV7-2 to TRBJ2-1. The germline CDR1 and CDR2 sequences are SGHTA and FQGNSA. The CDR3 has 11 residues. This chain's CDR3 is CASSWRNEQFF.

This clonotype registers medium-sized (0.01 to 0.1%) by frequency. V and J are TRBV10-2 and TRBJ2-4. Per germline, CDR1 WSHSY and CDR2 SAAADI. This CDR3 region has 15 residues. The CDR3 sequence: CASSERNLAKNIQYF.

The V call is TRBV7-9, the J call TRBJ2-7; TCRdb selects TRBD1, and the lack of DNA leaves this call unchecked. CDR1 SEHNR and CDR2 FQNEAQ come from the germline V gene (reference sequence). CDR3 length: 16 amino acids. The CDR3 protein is CASSLYMGRFSYEQYF.

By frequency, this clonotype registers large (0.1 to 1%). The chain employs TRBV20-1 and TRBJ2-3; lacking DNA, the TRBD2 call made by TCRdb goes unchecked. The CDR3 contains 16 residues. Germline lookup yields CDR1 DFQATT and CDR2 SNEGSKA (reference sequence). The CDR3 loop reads CSAGGPGLPSTDTQYF.

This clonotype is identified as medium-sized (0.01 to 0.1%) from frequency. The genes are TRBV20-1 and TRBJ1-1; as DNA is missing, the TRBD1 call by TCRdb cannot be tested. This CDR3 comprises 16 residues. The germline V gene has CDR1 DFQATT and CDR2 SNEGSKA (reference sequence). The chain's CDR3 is CSARDRTVFWGTEAFF.

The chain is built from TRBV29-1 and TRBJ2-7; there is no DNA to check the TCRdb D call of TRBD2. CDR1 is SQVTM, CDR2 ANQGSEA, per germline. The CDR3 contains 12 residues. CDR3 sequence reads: CSVEGSPWEQYF.

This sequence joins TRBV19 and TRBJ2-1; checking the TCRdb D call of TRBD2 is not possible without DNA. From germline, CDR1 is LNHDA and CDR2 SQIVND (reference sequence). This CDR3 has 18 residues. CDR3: CASSLGLAGDSSYNEQFF.

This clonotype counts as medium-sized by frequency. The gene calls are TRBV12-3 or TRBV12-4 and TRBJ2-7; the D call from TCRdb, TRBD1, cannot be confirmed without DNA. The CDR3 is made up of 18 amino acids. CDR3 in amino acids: CASSFGAPGTGESYEQYF.